These 11 T cell receptor beta chains were sequenced from one sample in a study of blood T cell repertoires in COVID-19. TCRdb's copy holds only in-frame clones and misses some; the assay was immunoSEQ multiplex PCR. The sample lists around 150,000 clones, about 83% occurring once. The specimen sequenced was peripheral blood. The receptors derive from a man aged 50 or older with acute or convalescent COVID-19.

The V gene is TRBV3-1 (or the pseudogene TRBV3-2), the J gene TRBJ1-1, with a possible D match to TRBD1 (6 bases). Trimming stripped 7 bases from V and 4 bases from J, with 13 bases between. Germline CDR1 reads LGHDT; CDR2 reads YNNKEL (reference sequence). The CDR3 contains 13 residues. The DNA for the CDR3 is TGTGCCAGCATCAACAGGGTCAGCACTGAAGCTTTCTTT. Its protein product is CASINRVSTEAFF.

This chain connects TRBV5-1 to TRBJ1-2; 12 positions agree with TRBD1. CDR1 is SGHRS, CDR2 YFSETQ, per germline. The ends lost 4 bases at V and 3 bases at J; junction bases unmatched: 4. This CDR3 spans 15 amino acids. As DNA, the CDR3 is TGCGCCAGCAGCGCGGGGACAGGGGGCGACTATGGCTACACCTTC. Protein: CASSAGTGGDYGYTF.

V gene TRBV6-6 combines with J gene TRBJ2-2, with D uncertain. V gave up 4 bases and J gave up 2 bases, with 8 bases separating them. CDR3 size: 14 residues. The germline CDR1 and CDR2 sequences are MNHNY and SVGAGI (reference sequence). The CDR3 nucleotides read TGTGCCAGCAGTTTAATGCTAAACACCGGGGAGCTGTTTTTT. Protein: CASSLMLNTGELFF.

The CDR3 sequence: CASSSPDRSNYGYTF. The CDR3 coding sequence is TGTGCCAGCAGTTCCCCGGACAGGTCGAACTATGGCTACACCTTC. The V gene is TRBV6-5, the J gene TRBJ1-2, with TRBD1 matching over 7 bases. From germline, CDR1 is MNHEY and CDR2 SVGAGI. Trimming took 4 bases from V and 2 from J; bases not matched to a gene: 7. The CDR3 is 15 residues long.

The chain joins TRBV18 to TRBJ2-1, with a possible D match to TRBD2 (6 bases). The germline V and J ends were trimmed by 6 bases and 6 bases, with 12 bases remaining between them. CDR1 is KGHSH, CDR2 LQKENI, per germline. The CDR3 covers 13 residues. The CDR3 is CASSEGRSNEQFF. Written as DNA, the CDR3 is TGTGCCAGCTCGGAGGGAAGGAGCAATGAGCAGTTCTTC.

In DNA form, the CDR3 reads TGTGCCAGCAAGGGACAGGACGGAAACACCATATATTTT. This codes for CASKGQDGNTIYF. This sequence joins TRBV2 and TRBJ1-3; TRBD1 agrees at 8 bases. The CDR3 extends over 13 amino acids. From germline, CDR1 is SNHLY and CDR2 FYNNEI. Trimming at V came to 7 bases and at J to 4 bases, leaving 3 bases not matched to a gene.

This chain joins TRBV3-1 (or the pseudogene TRBV3-2) and TRBJ2-5; possible D gene TRBD2, 5 bases. This CDR3 spans 14 amino acids. Germline V gives CDR1 LGHDT, CDR2 YNNKEL (reference sequence). V lost 3 bases to trimming and J lost 5 bases, with 13 bases between them. CDR3 in DNA: TGTGCCAGCAGCCACTCCGGGGTCGGGGAGACCCAGTACTTC. As protein: CASSHSGVGETQYF.

V usage is TRBV7-3 and J usage is TRBJ2-3, with TRBD2 matching over 9 bases. The germline gives CDR1 SGHTA, CDR2 FQGTGA. The CDR3 runs 16 residues. The V and J ends lost 5 bases and 4 bases, in that order; junction bases with no gene match: 10. DNA of the CDR3: TGTGCCAGCAGCCCAACTAGCGGGTATGGCTCAGATACGCAGTATTTT. Encoded protein: CASSPTSGYGSDTQYF. The full variable domain, with the rest looked up from reference TRBV7-3 and TRBJ2-3, is GAGVSQTPSNKVTEKGKYVELRCDPISGHTALYWYRQSLGQGPEFLIYFQGTGAADDSGLPNDRFFAVRPEGSVSTLKIQRTERGDSAVYLCASSPTSGYGSDTQYFGPGTRLTVL.

The chain joins TRBV30 to TRBJ1-2; D may be TRBD1 (6 bases). This CDR3 contains 16 residues. The ends were cut back, 0 bases at V and 5 bases at J, with 19 bases in the middle. Germline loops: CDR1 GTSNPN, CDR2 SVGIG (reference sequence). The CDR3 sequence is CAWSVRLGQRRYGYTF. The CDR3 bases are TGTGCCTGGAGTGTACGTTTAGGACAGCGACGTTATGGCTACACCTTC.

The chain uses TRBV4-2 and TRBJ1-2; 10 bases agree with TRBD1. The germline V gene has CDR1 LGHNA and CDR2 YNFKEQ. With V trimmed by 6 bases and J by 6 bases, 4 bases remained unmatched. The CDR3 runs to 13 residues. CDR3 nucleotides: TGTGCCAGCAGTGAGGACAGGGGGGATGGCTACACCTTC. The encoded protein is CASSEDRGDGYTF.

The chain combines TRBV5-6 with TRBJ1-1; no clear D. The CDR3 is made up of 11 amino acids. The germline V and J ends were trimmed by 3 bases and 4 bases, with 4 bases remaining between them. The germline V gene encodes CDR1 SGHDT and CDR2 YYEEEE. The DNA of the CDR3 is TGTGCCAGCAGCTACGGCACTGAAGCTTTCTTT. Residues: CASSYGTEAFF. Full variable domain (missing parts from reference TRBV5-6 and TRBJ1-1): DAGVTQSPTHLIKTRGQQVTLRCSPKSGHDTVSWYQQALGQGPQFIFQYYEEEERQRGNFPDRFSGHQFPNYSSELNVNALLLGDSALYLCASSYGTEAFFGQGTRLTVV.